The clone carrying this T cell receptor beta chain has only a few counts. Its antigen is still unknown. The data originate from a study of T-cell memory formation after mild COVID-19. Study results and limitations: Researchers found some responding clones in pre-infection memory, a sign that cross-reactive memory joined.

Sample barcodes and UMIs were carried by the TCR alpha and TCR beta cDNA libraries that 5'RACE generated with constant-segment primers. From the 5' RACE reads, TCRdb called clonotypes with MiXCR, one entry per CDR3 protein. Of 400,000 to 550,000 distinct CDR3 sequences in the sample, around a quarter were seen once. This clonotype originated in an adult woman who had mild COVID-19 (a few samples of this study predate the infection). Cell type and time point are not known. The sequenced sample consisted of PBMCs or a T cell subset sorted from them (not recorded which).

This CDR3 reads CASSQGQNTYEQYF. The CDR3 nucleotides are TGCGCCAGCAGCCAGGGACAGAACACCTACGAGCAGTACTTC. The chain uses TRBV4-1 and TRBJ2-7; 7 positions match TRBD1. The germline V gene has CDR1 MGHRA and CDR2 YSYEKL. Losses at the gene ends were 3 bases for V and 2 bases for J; bases not matched to a gene: 4. CDR3 size: 14 residues.